Detailed here is one T cell receptor (beta chain). The data were taken from a study of identical twins. The germline V gene has CDR1 LNHNV and CDR2 YYDKDF (reference sequence). The germline V and J ends were trimmed by 3 bases and 5 bases, with 13 bases remaining between them. The CDR3 covers 15 residues. In TCRdb, the 5' RACE reads were re-called with MiXCR into one record per CDR3 protein. The data contain approximately 680,000 distinct CDR3 sequences, about 7.1% of them singletons. The same specimen was also included in a second study, on yellow fever vaccine responses in identical twins.

V and J are TRBV15 and TRBJ1-4, with D perhaps TRBD1 (6 bases). Sequenced: PBMCs. This receptor was taken from a woman under 30 in good health. CDR3 region: CATSSQTGGNEKLFF. The CDR3 DNA reads TGTGCCACCAGCAGCCAGACAGGAGGGAATGAAAAACTGTTTTTT.